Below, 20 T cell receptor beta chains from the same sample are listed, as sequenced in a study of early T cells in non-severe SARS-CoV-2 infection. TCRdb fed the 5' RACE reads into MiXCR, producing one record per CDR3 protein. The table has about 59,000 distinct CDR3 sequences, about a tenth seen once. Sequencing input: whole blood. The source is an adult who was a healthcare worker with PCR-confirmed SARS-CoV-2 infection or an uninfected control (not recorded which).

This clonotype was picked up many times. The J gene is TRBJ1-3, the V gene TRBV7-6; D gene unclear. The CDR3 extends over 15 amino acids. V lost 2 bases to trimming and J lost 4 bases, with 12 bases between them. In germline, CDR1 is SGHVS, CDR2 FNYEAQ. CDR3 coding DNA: TGTGCCAGCAGCTTAATGGGGTTCTCGGGAAACACCATATATTTT. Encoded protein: CASSLMGFSGNTIYF. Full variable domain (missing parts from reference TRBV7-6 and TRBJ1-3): GAGVSQSPRYKVTKRGQDVALRCDPISGHVSLYWYRQALGQGPEFLTYFNYEAQQDKSGLPNDRFSAERPEGSISTLTIQRTEQRDSAMYRCASSLMGFSGNTIYFGEGSWLTVV.

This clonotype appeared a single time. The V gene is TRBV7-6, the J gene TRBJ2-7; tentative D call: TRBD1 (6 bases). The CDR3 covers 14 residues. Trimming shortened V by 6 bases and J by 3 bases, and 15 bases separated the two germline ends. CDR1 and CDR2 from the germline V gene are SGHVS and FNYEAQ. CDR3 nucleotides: TGTGCCAGCAGTAGGACAGACTACTTCTACGAGCAGTACTTC. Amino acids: CASSRTDYFYEQYF.

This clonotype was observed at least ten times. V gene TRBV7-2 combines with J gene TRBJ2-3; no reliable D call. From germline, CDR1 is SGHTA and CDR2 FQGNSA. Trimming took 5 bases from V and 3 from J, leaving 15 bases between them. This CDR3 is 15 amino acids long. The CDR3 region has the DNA TGTGCCAGCAGCCGCTCGCCTGGAGTTACAGATACGCAGTATTTT. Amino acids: CASSRSPGVTDTQYF.

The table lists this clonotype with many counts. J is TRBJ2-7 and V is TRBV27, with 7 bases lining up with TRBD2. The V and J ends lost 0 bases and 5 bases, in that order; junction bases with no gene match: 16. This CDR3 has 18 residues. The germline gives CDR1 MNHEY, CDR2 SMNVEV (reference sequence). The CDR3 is CASSLSYPVGGMINEQYF. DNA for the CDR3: TGTGCCAGCAGTTTATCTTACCCGGTGGGAGGGATGATAAACGAGCAGTACTTC.

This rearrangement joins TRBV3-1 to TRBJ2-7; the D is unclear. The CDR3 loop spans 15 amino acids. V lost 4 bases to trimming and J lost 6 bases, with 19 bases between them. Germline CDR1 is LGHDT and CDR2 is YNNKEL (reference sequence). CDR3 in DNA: TGTGCCAGCAGCCCGATGTTAAGCCTTTTGGGCGAGCAGTACTTC. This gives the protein CASSPMLSLLGEQYF.

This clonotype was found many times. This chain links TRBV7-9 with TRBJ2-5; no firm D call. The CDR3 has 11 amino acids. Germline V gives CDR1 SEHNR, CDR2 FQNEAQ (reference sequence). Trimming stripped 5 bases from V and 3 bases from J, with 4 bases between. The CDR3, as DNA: TGTGCCAGCAGCAGCAAAGAGACCCAGTACTTC. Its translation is CASSSKETQYF.

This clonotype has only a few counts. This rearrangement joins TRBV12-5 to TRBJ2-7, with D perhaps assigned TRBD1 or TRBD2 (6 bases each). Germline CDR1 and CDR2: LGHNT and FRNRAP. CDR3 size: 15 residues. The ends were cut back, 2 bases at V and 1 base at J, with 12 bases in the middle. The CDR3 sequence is CASGLLEGGSYEQYF. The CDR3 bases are TGTGCTAGTGGTTTGCTCGAGGGGGGTTCCTACGAGCAGTACTTC.

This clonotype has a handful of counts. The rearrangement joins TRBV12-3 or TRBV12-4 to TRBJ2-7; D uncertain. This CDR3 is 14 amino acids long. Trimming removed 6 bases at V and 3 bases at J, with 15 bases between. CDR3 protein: CASSPVTGYYEQYF. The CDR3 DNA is TGTGCCAGCAGCCCAGTCACTGGTTACTACGAGCAGTACTTC.

The CDR3 reads CASSRGTGELPFF. The CDR3 region has the DNA TGTGCCAGCAGCCGAGGGACAGGGGAACTGCCGTTCTTC. This rearrangement joins TRBV11-2 to TRBJ2-1, with TRBD1 matching over 10 bases. This CDR3 is 13 amino acids long. Trimming cost V 5 bases and J 15 bases; bases outside gene matches: 10. Germline loops: CDR1 SGHAT, CDR2 FQNNGV.

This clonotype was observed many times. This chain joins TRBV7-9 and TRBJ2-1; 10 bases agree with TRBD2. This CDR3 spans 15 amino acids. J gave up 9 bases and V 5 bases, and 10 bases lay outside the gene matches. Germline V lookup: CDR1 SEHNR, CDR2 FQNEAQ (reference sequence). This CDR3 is CASSISGGAFSEQFF. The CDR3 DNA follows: TGTGCCAGCAGCATAAGCGGGGGGGCCTTTAGTGAGCAGTTCTTC.

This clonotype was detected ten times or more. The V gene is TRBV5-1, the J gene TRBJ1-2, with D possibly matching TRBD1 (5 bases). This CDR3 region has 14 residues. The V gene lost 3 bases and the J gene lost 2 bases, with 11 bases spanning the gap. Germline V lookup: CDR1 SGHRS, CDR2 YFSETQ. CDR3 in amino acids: CASSSGAGNYGYTF. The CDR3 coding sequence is TGCGCCAGCAGCTCCGGGGCCGGGAACTATGGCTACACCTTC.

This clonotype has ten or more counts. The CDR3 region is CSSWDLDEQYF. The CDR3 DNA follows: TGCAGCTCCTGGGACCTCGACGAGCAGTACTTC. The chain links TRBV29-1 to TRBJ2-7, with D perhaps given as TRBD1 or TRBD2 (5 bases each). The CDR3 is 11 residues long. Trimming removed 8 bases from V and 5 bases from J, with 13 bases in between. CDR1 and CDR2 from the germline V gene are SQVTM and ANQGSEA.

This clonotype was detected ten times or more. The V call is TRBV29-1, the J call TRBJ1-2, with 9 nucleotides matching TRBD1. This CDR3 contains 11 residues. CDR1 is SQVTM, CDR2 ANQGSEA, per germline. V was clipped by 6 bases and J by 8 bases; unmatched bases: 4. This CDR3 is CSVGTGSGYTF. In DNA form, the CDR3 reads TGCAGCGTGGGGACAGGGAGCGGCTACACCTTC.

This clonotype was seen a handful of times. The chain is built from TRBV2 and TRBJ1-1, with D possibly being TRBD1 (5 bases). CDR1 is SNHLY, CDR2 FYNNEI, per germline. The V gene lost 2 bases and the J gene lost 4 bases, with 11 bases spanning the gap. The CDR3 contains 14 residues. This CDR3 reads CASSEFRGGTEAFF. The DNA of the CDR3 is TGTGCCAGCAGTGAATTTAGGGGCGGCACTGAAGCTTTCTTT.

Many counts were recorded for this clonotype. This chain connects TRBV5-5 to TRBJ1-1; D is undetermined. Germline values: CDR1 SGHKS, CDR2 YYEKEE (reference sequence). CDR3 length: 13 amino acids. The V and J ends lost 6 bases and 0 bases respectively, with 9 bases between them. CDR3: CASIRGVNTEAFF. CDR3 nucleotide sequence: TGTGCCAGCATCCGGGGTGTGAACACTGAAGCTTTCTTT.

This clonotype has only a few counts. This CDR3 reads CASSVGSGVTDTQYF. CDR3 nucleotide sequence: TGTGCCAGCAGCGTAGGTAGCGGGGTCACAGATACGCAGTATTTT. J is TRBJ2-3 and V is TRBV9, with 8 bases aligning to TRBD2. The germline V gene has CDR1 SGDLS and CDR2 YYNGEE. There are 15 residues in the CDR3. V gave up 0 bases and J gave up 2 bases; unmatched junction bases: 2.

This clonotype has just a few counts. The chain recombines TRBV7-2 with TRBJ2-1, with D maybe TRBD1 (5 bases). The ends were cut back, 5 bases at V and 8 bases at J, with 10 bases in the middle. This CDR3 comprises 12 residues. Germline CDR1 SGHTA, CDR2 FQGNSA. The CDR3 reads CASSLQGYEQFF. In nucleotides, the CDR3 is TGTGCCAGCAGCCTCCAGGGCTATGAGCAGTTCTTC.

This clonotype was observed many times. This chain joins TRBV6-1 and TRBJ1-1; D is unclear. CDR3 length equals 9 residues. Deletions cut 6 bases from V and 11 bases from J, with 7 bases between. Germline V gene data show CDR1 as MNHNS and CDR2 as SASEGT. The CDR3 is CASSNSAFF. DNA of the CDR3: TGTGCCAGCAGCAACAGCGCTTTCTTT.

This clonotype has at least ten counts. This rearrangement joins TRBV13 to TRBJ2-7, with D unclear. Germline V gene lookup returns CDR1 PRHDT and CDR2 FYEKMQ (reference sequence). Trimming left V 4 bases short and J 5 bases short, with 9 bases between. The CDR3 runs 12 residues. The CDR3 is CASSSRNHEQYF. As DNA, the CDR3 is TGTGCCAGCAGCTCCCGAAACCACGAGCAGTACTTC.

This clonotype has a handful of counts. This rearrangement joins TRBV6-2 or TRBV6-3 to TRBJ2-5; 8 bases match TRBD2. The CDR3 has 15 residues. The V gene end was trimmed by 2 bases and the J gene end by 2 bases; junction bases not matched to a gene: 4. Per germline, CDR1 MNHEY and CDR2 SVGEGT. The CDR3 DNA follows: TGTGCCAGCAGTTACGACGGGGGGGTACAAGAGACCCAGTACTTC. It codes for CASSYDGGVQETQYF.